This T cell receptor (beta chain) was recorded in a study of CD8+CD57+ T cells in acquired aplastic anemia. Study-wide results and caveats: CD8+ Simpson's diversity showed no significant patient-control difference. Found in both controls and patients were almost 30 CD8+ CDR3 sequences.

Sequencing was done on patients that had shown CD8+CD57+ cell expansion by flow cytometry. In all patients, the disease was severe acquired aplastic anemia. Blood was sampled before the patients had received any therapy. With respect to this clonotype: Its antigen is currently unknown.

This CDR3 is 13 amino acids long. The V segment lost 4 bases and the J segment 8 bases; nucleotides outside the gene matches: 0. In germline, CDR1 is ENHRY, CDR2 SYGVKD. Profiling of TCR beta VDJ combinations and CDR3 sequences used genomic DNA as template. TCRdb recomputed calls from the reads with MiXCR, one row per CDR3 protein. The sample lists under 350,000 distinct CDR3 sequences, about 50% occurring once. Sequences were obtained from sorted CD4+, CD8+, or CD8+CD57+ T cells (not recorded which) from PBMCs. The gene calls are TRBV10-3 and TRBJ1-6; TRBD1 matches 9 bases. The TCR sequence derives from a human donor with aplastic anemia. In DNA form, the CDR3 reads TGTGCCATCAGTGGACAGGGGGATTCACCCCTCCACTTT. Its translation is CAISGQGDSPLHF.